This T cell receptor beta chain comes out of a study of blood T cell repertoires in COVID-19. Study details: COVID-19 samples collected from the United States, Italy and Spain covered acute and convalescent phases.

This clone was seen only a few times. Germline V CDR1 and CDR2: SGHTA, FQGNSA. The ends were cut back, 1 base at V and 7 bases at J, with 14 bases in the middle. The CDR3 extends over 14 amino acids. This table comes from immunoSEQ multiplex PCR, and its TCRdb copy is limited to in-frame clones, with some not included. The repertoire includes some 200,000 clones, over 80% of them detected once, and 6% to 7% sits in the top ten. This TCR was recovered from a woman aged 40 to 50 with acute or convalescent COVID-19. This sequence joins TRBV7-2 and TRBJ2-7; possibly TRBD2 for D (6 bases). Sequenced sample: peripheral blood. The CDR3 nucleotides are TGTGCCAGCAGCTTAGTCGGCAGGGCGGGGGAGCAGTACTTC. It specifies CASSLVGRAGEQYF.